The clone carrying this TCR beta chain has a count of ten or more. Antigen specificity is unknown. Regions amplified from RNA transcripts were the TCR beta CDR3 regions. Researchers ran a first-round RT-PCR on the TCR CDR3 using the HTBI primer set. TCRdb reprocessed the multiplex PCR reads with MiXCR, giving one entry per CDR3 protein. The table includes under 800,000 distinct CDR3 sequences, around 15% detected once. This CDR3 region has 14 residues. Trimming shortened V by 8 bases and J by 4 bases, and 14 bases separated the two germline ends. The entry originates in a study of T cells in Graves' hyperthyroidism and ophthalmopathy. Study background: Prior to any treatment, at the point of initial diagnosis, peripheral blood was collected.

Findings of the study overall: The model identified upcoming ophthalmopathy a median about six months ahead of onset.

Each patient was aged 18 to 65 and had newly diagnosed hyperthyroidism of under 2 months' duration. Clinical symptoms, serum thyroxine and TRAb, thyroid ultrasound and orbital computed tomography were used for the diagnoses. The sequence was obtained from a woman under 30 with Graves' hyperthyroidism. V is TRBV12-3 or TRBV12-4 and J is TRBJ2-2; D remains ambiguous. Sequenced material: blood. The CDR3 DNA reads as TGTGCCAGCTTGGTTGGCCGTTCCACCGGGGAGCTGTTTTTT. Translation: CASLVGRSTGELFF.